These 9 T cell receptor beta chains share one sample of origin, sequenced in a study of T cell responses to AZD1222 COVID-19 vaccine. Assay used: immunoSEQ multiplex PCR; TCRdb lists only in-frame clones, some missing. The data hold around 180,000 clones, with around 89% observed a single time. The input for sequencing was peripheral blood, taken 28 days after the second AZD1222 dose. The receptor set was obtained from an adult who received the AZD1222 COVID-19 vaccine.

The genes are TRBV28 and TRBJ1-1, with TRBD1 matching 8 bases. The CDR3 loop spans 12 amino acids. The V gene's germline CDR1 is MDHEN and CDR2 SYDVKM. The trim removed 8 bases at V and 4 bases at J, leaving 3 bases unmatched. The CDR3 spells CASLQGGTEAFF. CDR3 DNA: TGTGCCAGCTTACAGGGGGGCACTGAAGCTTTCTTT.

V and J are TRBV30 and TRBJ2-5; TRBD2 agrees at 7 bases. This CDR3 region has 13 residues. Germline V gene sequence: CDR1 GTSNPN, CDR2 SVGIG (reference sequence). The V segment lost 0 bases and the J segment 4 bases; nucleotides outside the gene matches: 2. CDR3 coding DNA: TGTGCCTGGAGTGTAGTAGCGGGAGAGACCCAGTACTTC. Amino acids: CAWSVVAGETQYF.

The chain joins TRBV5-1 to TRBJ2-2, with 7 positions matching TRBD2. The junction had 15 bases not matched to a gene; V was cut back by 7 bases and J by 3 bases. The CDR3 is made up of 17 amino acids. Germline V gene lookup returns CDR1 SGHRS and CDR2 YFSETQ. The CDR3 DNA reads TGCGCCAGCCGTACCGGGACTACCACCTCCCACACCGGGGAGCTGTTTTTT. Translating it yields CASRTGTTTSHTGELFF. Supplemented by reference TRBV5-1 and TRBJ2-2, the full variable domain reads KAGVTQTPRYLIKTRGQQVTLSCSPISGHRSVSWYQQTPGQGLQFLFEYFSETQRNKGNFPGRFSGRQFSNSRSEMNVSTLELGDSALYLCASRTGTTTSHTGELFFGEGSRLTVL.

V gene TRBV5-1 combines with J gene TRBJ2-3; a weak D match, TRBD2 (5 bases). This CDR3 has 14 residues. Trimming stripped 4 bases from V and 5 bases from J, with 14 bases between. Germline CDR1 and CDR2: SGHRS and YFSETQ. This CDR3 is CASSTGIRGDTQYF. The CDR3, as DNA: TGCGCCAGCAGCACGGGGATCCGGGGAGATACGCAGTATTTT.

The chain has TRBV5-4 and TRBJ2-5, with 9 bases lining up with TRBD2. The CDR3 covers 17 residues. The V gene's germline CDR1 is SGHNT and CDR2 YYREEE (reference sequence). Trimming at V came to 4 bases and at J to 4 bases, leaving 14 bases not matched to a gene. This chain's CDR3 is CASSPEGRGRGSETQYF. The CDR3, as DNA: TGTGCCAGCAGCCCGGAGGGGCGCGGGAGGGGATCAGAGACCCAGTACTTC.

The chain has TRBV24-1 and TRBJ1-2; D is unresolved. This CDR3 has 14 amino acids. The V and J ends lost 5 bases and 0 bases respectively, with 9 bases between them. The germline V gene has CDR1 KGHDR and CDR2 SFDVKD. The CDR3 bases are TGTGCCACCAGTGGGCCTTGGGCTAACTATGGCTACACCTTC. Translation gives CATSGPWANYGYTF.

This clone occurred once. The J gene is TRBJ2-2, the V gene TRBV12-3 or TRBV12-4, with a weak D call TRBD1 (5 bases). The V end was cut by 4 bases, the J end by 6 bases, with 9 bases between. This CDR3 has 13 amino acids. CDR3 coding DNA: TGTGCCAGCAGTTATCAGGGCGCCGGGGAGCTGTTTTTT. Its protein is CASSYQGAGELFF.

The chain is built from TRBV7-3 and TRBJ2-1; tentative D call: TRBD1 (6 bases). This CDR3 has 13 amino acids. Germline V gene sequence: CDR1 SGHTA, CDR2 FQGTGA. The V end was cut by 8 bases, the J end by 1 base, with 9 bases between. The CDR3 DNA follows: TGTGCCAGCGGGGGCGGGTCCTACAATGAGCAGTTCTTC. This sequence encodes CASGGGSYNEQFF.

V usage is TRBV27 and J usage is TRBJ2-5, with D unclear. Per the germline V gene, CDR1 is MNHEY and CDR2 is SMNVEV (reference sequence). CDR3 size: 12 residues. The V end was cut by 11 bases, the J end by 4 bases, with 14 bases between. The CDR3 reads CAPKVSGETQYF. The CDR3 DNA is TGTGCCCCAAAGGTGTCGGGAGAGACCCAGTACTTC.